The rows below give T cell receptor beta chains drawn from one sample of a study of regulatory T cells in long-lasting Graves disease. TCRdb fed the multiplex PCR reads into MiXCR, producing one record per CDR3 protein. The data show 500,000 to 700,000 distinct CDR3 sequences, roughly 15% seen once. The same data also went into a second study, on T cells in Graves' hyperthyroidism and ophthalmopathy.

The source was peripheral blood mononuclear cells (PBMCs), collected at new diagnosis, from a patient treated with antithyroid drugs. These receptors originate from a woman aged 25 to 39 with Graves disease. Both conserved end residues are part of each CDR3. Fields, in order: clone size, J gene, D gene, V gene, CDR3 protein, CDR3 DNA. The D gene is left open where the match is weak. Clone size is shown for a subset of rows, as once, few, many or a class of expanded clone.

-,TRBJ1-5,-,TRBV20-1,CSAYRATPLGGNQPQHF,TGCAGTGCTTACAGGGCGACCCCCCTGGGGGGCAATCAGCCCCAGCATTTT
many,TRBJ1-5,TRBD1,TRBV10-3,CATGQGGQPQHF,TGTGCCACCGGACAGGGGGGACAGCCCCAGCATTTT
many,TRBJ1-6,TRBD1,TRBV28,CASSTPGTGDSPLHF,TGTGCCAGCAGCACTCCCGGGACAGGGGATTCACCCCTCCACTTT
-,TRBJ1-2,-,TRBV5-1,CASSPLPGLDYGYTF,TGCGCCAGCAGCCCCTTGCCCGGGTTGGACTATGGCTACACCTTC
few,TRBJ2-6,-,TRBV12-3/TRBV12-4,CASTLKSSGANVLTF,TGTGCCAGCACTCTGAAGAGCTCTGGGGCCAACGTCCTGACTTTC
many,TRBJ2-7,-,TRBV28,CASSSAGATFSYEQYF,TGTGCCAGCAGTTCGGCAGGCGCGACGTTCTCCTACGAGCAGTACTTC
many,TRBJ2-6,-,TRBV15,CATRNSEGAGANVLTF,TGTGCCACCAGGAACTCCGAGGGCGCTGGGGCCAACGTCCTGACTTTC
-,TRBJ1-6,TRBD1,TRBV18,CASSPTTGDSAPLHF,TGTGCCAGCTCACCAACTACAGGGGATTCCGCACCCCTCCACTTT
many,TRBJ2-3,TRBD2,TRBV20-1,CSARDDGRADTQYF,TGCAGTGCTAGAGATGACGGGAGGGCAGATACGCAGTATTTT
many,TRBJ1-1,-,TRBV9,CASSVGTTGNTEAFF,TGTGCCAGCAGCGTCGGGACCACAGGGAACACTGAAGCTTTCTTT
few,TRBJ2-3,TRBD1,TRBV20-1,CSARVGQRLSTDTQYF,TGCAGTGCTAGAGTGGGACAGCGGCTCAGCACAGATACGCAGTATTTT
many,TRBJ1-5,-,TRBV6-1,CASSEVGAGGQPQHF,TGTGCCAGCAGTGAAGTCGGGGCGGGGGGTCAGCCCCAGCATTTT